The rows below give T cell receptor beta chains drawn from one sample of a study of T cell responses to AZD1222 COVID-19 vaccine. Here immunoSEQ multiplex PCR was the method, and the copy in TCRdb shows in-frame clones only, minus some. The sample holds about 110,000 clones, 80% to 90% seen once. The material was peripheral blood, obtained 28 days after the second AZD1222 dose. The receptors come from an adult who received the AZD1222 COVID-19 vaccine. CDR3s include the opening cysteine and the closing phenylalanine or tryptophan. A D gene is named only where the DNA matches it firmly. Clone size is given for some rows only: seen once, a few or many times, or a class if the clone is expanded.

clone_size	v_call	j_call	d_call	cdr3_aa	cdr3_nt
-	TRBV18	TRBJ2-7	TRBD2	CASSPGLAVYEQYF	TGTGCCAGCTCACCAGGACTAGCGGTTTACGAGCAGTACTTC
-	TRBV27	TRBJ1-6	-	CASSAGRANSPLHF	TGTGCCAGCAGTGCAGGGCGGGCGAATTCACCCCTCCACTTT
-	TRBV9	TRBJ2-5	-	CASTNRGSGETQYF	TGTGCCAGCACCAATCGAGGGTCTGGGGAGACCCAGTACTTC
-	TRBV9	TRBJ2-5	TRBD2	CASSALLAGETQYF	TGTGCCAGCAGCGCGTTACTAGCGGGAGAGACCCAGTACTTC
-	TRBV14	TRBJ2-3	TRBD2	CASSPNPGLALTDTQYF	TGTGCCAGCAGCCCAAACCCGGGACTAGCTCTCACAGATACGCAGTATTTT
-	TRBV3-1/TRBV3-2	TRBJ1-2	TRBD1	CASSQDGRGRANYGYTF	TGTGCCAGCAGCCAAGATGGCAGGGGGCGTGCTAACTATGGCTACACCTTC
many	TRBV5-5	TRBJ2-2	TRBD1	CASSRQGANTGELFF	TGTGCCAGCAGCCGACAGGGGGCGAACACCGGGGAGCTGTTTTTT
-	TRBV6-5	TRBJ1-3	-	CASSSTFQGLGNTIYF	TGTGCCAGCAGTTCAACCTTCCAGGGTTTAGGAAACACCATATATTTT
-	TRBV7-8	TRBJ2-6	TRBD1	CASNPDRGLGANVLTF	TGTGCCAGCAACCCAGACAGGGGGCTTGGGGCCAACGTCCTGACTTTC
-	TRBV28	TRBJ2-1	TRBD2	CASSSPKGLAPYNEQFF	TGTGCCAGCAGTTCCCCTAAGGGACTAGCGCCCTACAATGAGCAGTTCTTC
-	TRBV19	TRBJ2-7	-	CASSIVAVRGEQYF	TGTGCCAGTAGTATAGTGGCAGTCCGGGGCGAGCAGTACTTC
-	TRBV19	TRBJ1-1	-	CASSYISMGRNTEAFF	TGTGCCAGTAGCTATATTTCCATGGGCAGGAACACTGAAGCTTTCTTT
once	TRBV27	TRBJ1-2	-	CASSSNSGQSLYGYTF	TGTGCCAGCAGTTCCAACTCCGGACAGAGCCTCTATGGCTACACCTTC
-	TRBV7-3	TRBJ2-1	TRBD2	CASSQTPALAGGTRSYNEQFF	TGTGCCAGCAGCCAAACACCGGCACTAGCGGGGGGGACTCGCTCCTACAATGAGCAGTTCTTC
-	TRBV7-2	TRBJ1-3	-	CATGDLTGVSGNTIYF	TGTGCCACTGGAGACCTTACAGGTGTCTCTGGAAACACCATATATTTT
-	TRBV6-6	TRBJ2-2	-	CASSYPGELFF	TGTGCCAGCAGTTACCCCGGGGAGCTGTTTTTT
-	TRBV9	TRBJ2-7	TRBD2	CASSARDYPGYEQYF	TGTGCCAGCAGCGCAAGGGACTACCCCGGCTACGAGCAGTACTTC
-	TRBV5-1	TRBJ2-7	-	CASSTRDGNYEQYF	TGCGCCAGCAGCACTAGGGACGGCAACTACGAGCAGTACTTC
few	TRBV5-4	TRBJ1-2	-	CASSLGQGLGYGYTF	TGTGCCAGCAGCTTGGGGCAGGGGTTGGGCTATGGCTACACCTTC
-	TRBV24-1	TRBJ2-7	TRBD2	CATSAGTSGNYEQYF	TGTGCCACCAGCGCCGGGACTAGCGGGAATTACGAGCAGTACTTC
once	TRBV18	TRBJ1-2	-	CASSPQGSYTNYGYTF	TGTGCCAGCTCACCACAGGGATCCTATACTAACTATGGCTACACCTTC
-	TRBV7-8	TRBJ2-7	-	CASSLGTLGEQYF	TGTGCCAGCAGCTTAGGTACATTGGGAGAGCAGTACTTC
-	TRBV4-1	TRBJ2-7	-	CASSPNARGASSYEQYF	TGCGCCAGCAGCCCGAACGCTCGGGGGGCAAGCTCCTACGAGCAGTACTTC
-	TRBV18	TRBJ1-4	-	CASSPTQDTTNEKLFF	TGTGCCAGCTCACCGACCCAGGATACAACTAATGAAAAACTGTTTTTT
few	TRBV7-7	TRBJ1-1	-	CASSLPPGGGTEAFF	TGTGCCAGCAGCTTACCCCCCGGGGGAGGAACTGAAGCTTTCTTT
-	TRBV27	TRBJ1-6	-	CASSFKGSPLHF	TGTGCCAGCAGTTTCAAAGGTTCACCCCTCCACTTT
once	TRBV25-1	TRBJ1-2	-	CASSEGGKVYGYTF	TGTGCCAGCAGTGAAGGGGGAAAGGTCTATGGCTACACCTTC
few	TRBV5-1	TRBJ2-7	TRBD2	CASKEGGFSYEQYF	TGCGCCAGCAAGGAGGGAGGGTTTAGCTACGAGCAGTACTTC
-	TRBV5-1	TRBJ1-5	TRBD1	CASSLEGGHQPQHF	TGCGCCAGCAGCTTGGAAGGGGGCCATCAGCCCCAGCATTTT
-	TRBV5-1	TRBJ1-1	TRBD1	CASSSGHETGMTEAFF	TGCGCCAGCAGCTCTGGGCATGAGACAGGGATGACTGAAGCTTTCTTT
few	TRBV19	TRBJ1-5	TRBD1	CASSTGTGGNQPQHF	TGTGCCAGTAGTACCGGGACAGGAGGCAATCAGCCCCAGCATTTT
-	TRBV6-2/TRBV6-3	TRBJ2-7	-	CASSYSRVVDEQYF	TGTGCCAGCAGTTACTCGAGGGTGGTGGACGAGCAGTACTTC
once	TRBV19	TRBJ2-5	-	CARRKRLQETQYF	TGTGCCAGACGTAAGCGGCTCCAGGAGACCCAGTACTTC
-	TRBV6-4	TRBJ2-1	-	CASKSVVHNEQFF	TGTGCCAGCAAGTCGGTAGTACACAATGAGCAGTTCTTC
-	TRBV9	TRBJ1-4	-	CASSVGSIVKANEKLFF	TGTGCCAGCAGCGTAGGGAGTATAGTAAAAGCTAATGAAAAACTGTTTTTT
-	TRBV18	TRBJ2-4	-	CASMSIPGKNIQYF	TGTGCCAGCATGTCTATACCGGGGAAAAACATTCAGTACTTC
-	TRBV5-4	TRBJ1-2	-	CASSLGIQGSYGYTF	TGTGCCAGCAGCTTGGGGATACAGGGTAGCTATGGCTACACCTTC
-	TRBV6-2/TRBV6-3	TRBJ1-1	-	CASSLDGTNTEAFF	TGTGCCAGCAGCCTAGACGGGACGAACACTGAAGCTTTCTTT
few	TRBV29-1	TRBJ1-2	TRBD1	CSVGGQGTANYGYTF	TGCAGCGTTGGGGGACAGGGGACAGCTAACTATGGCTACACCTTC
-	TRBV10-3	TRBJ2-1	-	CAISETGRTYNEQFF	TGTGCCATCAGTGAGACAGGGAGAACCTACAATGAGCAGTTCTTC